The source of this T cell receptor (beta chain) is a study of T cell responses to AZD1222 COVID-19 vaccine. General study results and limits: Mapped onto spike, vaccine-associated CD4 TCRs spanned it and were dominant at 160-218 and 743-854.

Trimming removed 2 bases from V and 10 bases from J, with 15 bases in between. From germline, CDR1 is KGHSH and CDR2 LQKENI. The CDR3 totals 15 residues. Details on this clone: What it binds is not known.

The protocol was immunoSEQ multiplex PCR, while the TCRdb copy is restricted to in-frame clones and leaves out a portion. The sample has approximately 170,000 clones; around 92% are singletons. The source is an adult who received the AZD1222 COVID-19 vaccine. The chain joins TRBV18 to TRBJ1-6; the D gene is possibly TRBD1 (6 bases). Sequencing used peripheral blood, obtained 28 days after the second AZD1222 dose. Here the CDR3 DNA reads TGTGCCAGCTCACCAACAGGGACCTTCGGGTCACCCCTCCACTTT. It specifies CASSPTGTFGSPLHF.